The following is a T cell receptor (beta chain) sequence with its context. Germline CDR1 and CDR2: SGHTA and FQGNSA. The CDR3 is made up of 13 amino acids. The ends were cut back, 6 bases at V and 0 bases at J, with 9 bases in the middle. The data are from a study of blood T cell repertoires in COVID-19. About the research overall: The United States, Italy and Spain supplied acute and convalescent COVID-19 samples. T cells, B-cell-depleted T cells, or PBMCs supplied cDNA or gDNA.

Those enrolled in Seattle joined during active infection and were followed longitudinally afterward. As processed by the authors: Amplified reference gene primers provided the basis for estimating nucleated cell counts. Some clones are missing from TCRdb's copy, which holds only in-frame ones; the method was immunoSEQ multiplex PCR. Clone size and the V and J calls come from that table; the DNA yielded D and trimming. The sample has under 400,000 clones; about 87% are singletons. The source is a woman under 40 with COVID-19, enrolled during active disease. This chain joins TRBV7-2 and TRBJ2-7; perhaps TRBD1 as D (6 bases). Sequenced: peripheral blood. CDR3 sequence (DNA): TGTGCCAGCAGGGGCAGGGGCTCCTACGAGCAGTACTTC. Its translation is CASRGRGSYEQYF.